These 5 T cell receptor beta chains share one sample of origin, sequenced in a study of blood T cell repertoires in COVID-19. TCRdb's table, derived via immunoSEQ multiplex PCR, lists solely in-frame clones and lacks some. The data hold about 220,000 clones, with around 83% observed a single time. Specimen: PBMCs or T cells enriched from blood (not recorded which). The receptor source for this set is a woman in her 40s with acute COVID-19.

V is TRBV6-6 and J is TRBJ1-4, with 9 nucleotides matching TRBD1. The V gene end was trimmed by 5 bases and the J gene end by 0 bases; junction bases not matched to a gene: 13. Germline values: CDR1 MNHNY, CDR2 SVGAGI (reference sequence). The CDR3 extends over 19 amino acids. Written as DNA, the CDR3 is TGTGCCAGCAGTCCCTTGTGGACAGGGGTGAAGGCAACTAATGAAAAACTGTTTTTT. Translated, it gives CASSPLWTGVKATNEKLFF.

V gene TRBV20-1 combines with J gene TRBJ2-1; maybe TRBD2 (5 bases). Trimming shortened V by 1 base and J by 7 bases, and 5 bases separated the two germline ends. Germline CDR1 DFQATT, CDR2 SNEGSKA (reference sequence). There are 11 residues in the CDR3. The CDR3 here is CSARAGNEQFF. In nucleotides, the CDR3 is TGCAGTGCTAGAGCGGGGAATGAGCAGTTCTTC.

The chain carries TRBV29-1 and TRBJ2-2; D is undetermined. CDR1 and CDR2 (germline): SQVTM, ANQGSEA. The CDR3 loop spans 16 amino acids. V dropped 5 bases and J dropped 4 bases, with 20 bases sitting between them. In DNA form, the CDR3 reads TGCAGCGTTAACAACCACCCCCCCGATATCACCGGGGAGCTGTTTTTT. Residues: CSVNNHPPDITGELFF.

V usage is TRBV27 and J usage is TRBJ1-1, with 10 positions matching TRBD1. This CDR3 has 15 amino acids. Trimming cost V 5 bases and J 5 bases; bases outside gene matches: 8. Per germline, CDR1 MNHEY and CDR2 SMNVEV (reference sequence). The CDR3 region is CASSTTGGARTEAFF. In nucleotides, the CDR3 is TGTGCCAGCAGTACGACAGGGGGCGCGAGAACTGAAGCTTTCTTT.

This clone was found a few times. The same CDR3 is also encoded by other DNA sequences in this sample. The chain uses TRBV2 and TRBJ2-5; D is uncertain. The CDR3 length is 11 residues. The V gene lost 9 bases and the J gene lost 4 bases, with 9 bases spanning the gap. Germline assignment: CDR1 SNHLY and CDR2 FYNNEI. CDR3 coding DNA: TGTGCCAGTTCGGTGAGAGAGACCCAGTACTTC. Translation gives CASSVRETQYF.